Each of the 2 T cell receptor beta chains below was sequenced from the same sample in a study of blood T cell repertoires in COVID-19. Repertoires were generated with immunoSEQ multiplex PCR, while TCRdb's copy carries only in-frame clones and drops some. Of 200,000 to 250,000 clones in the sample, roughly 87% are singletons; the top ten hold approximately 12%. The sample taken for sequencing was peripheral blood. These receptors originate from a woman aged 18 to 35 who had recovered from COVID-19.

The chain is built from TRBV19 and TRBJ2-3; a possible D gene is TRBD2 (6 bases). The CDR3 extends over 13 amino acids. V lost 4 bases, J lost 2 bases, and 7 bases lay in between. The germline gives CDR1 LNHDA, CDR2 SQIVND (reference sequence). The CDR3 loop is CASSRGLTDTQYF. CDR3 coding DNA: TGTGCCAGTAGTAGGGGACTCACAGATACGCAGTATTTT.

This clone was seen a single time. V gene TRBV2 combines with J gene TRBJ2-5; the D gene is possibly TRBD2 (5 bases). Germline V gene sequence: CDR1 SNHLY, CDR2 FYNNEI. Trimming removed 4 bases from V and 1 base from J, with 10 bases in between. The CDR3 is 14 amino acids. The CDR3 loop reads CASSGGPLQETQYF. DNA of the CDR3: TGTGCCAGCAGTGGAGGGCCCCTCCAAGAGACCCAGTACTTC.